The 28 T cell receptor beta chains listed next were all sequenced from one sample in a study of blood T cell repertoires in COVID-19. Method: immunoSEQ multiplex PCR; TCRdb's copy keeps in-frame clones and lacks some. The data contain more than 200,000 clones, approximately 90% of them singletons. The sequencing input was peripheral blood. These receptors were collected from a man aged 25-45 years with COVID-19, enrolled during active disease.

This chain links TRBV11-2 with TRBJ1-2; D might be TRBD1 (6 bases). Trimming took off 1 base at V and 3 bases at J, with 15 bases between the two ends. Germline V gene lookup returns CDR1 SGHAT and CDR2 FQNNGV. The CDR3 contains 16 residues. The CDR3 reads CASSLAARGNYYGYTF. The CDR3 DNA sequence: TGTGCCAGCAGCTTAGCCGCCAGGGGCAATTACTATGGCTACACCTTC. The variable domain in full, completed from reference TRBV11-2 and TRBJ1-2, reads EAGVAQSPRYKIIEKRQSVAFWCNPISGHATLYWYQQILGQGPKLLIQFQNNGVVDDSQLPKDRFSAERLKGVDSTLKIQPAKLEDSAVYLCASSLAARGNYYGYTFGSGTRLTVV.

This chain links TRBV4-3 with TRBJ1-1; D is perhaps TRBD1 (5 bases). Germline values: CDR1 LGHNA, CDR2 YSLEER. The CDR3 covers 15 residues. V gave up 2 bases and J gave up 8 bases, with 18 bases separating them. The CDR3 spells CASSQIGGGYGEAFF. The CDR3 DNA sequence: TGCGCCAGCAGCCAAATTGGCGGGGGATACGGGGAAGCTTTCTTT.

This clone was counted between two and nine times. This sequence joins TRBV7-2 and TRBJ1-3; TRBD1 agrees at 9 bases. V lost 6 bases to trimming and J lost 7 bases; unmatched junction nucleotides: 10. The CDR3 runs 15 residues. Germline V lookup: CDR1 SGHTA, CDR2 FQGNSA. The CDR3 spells CASSYSRDRVNTIYF. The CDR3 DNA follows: TGTGCCAGCAGTTACTCTCGGGACAGGGTCAACACCATATATTTT.

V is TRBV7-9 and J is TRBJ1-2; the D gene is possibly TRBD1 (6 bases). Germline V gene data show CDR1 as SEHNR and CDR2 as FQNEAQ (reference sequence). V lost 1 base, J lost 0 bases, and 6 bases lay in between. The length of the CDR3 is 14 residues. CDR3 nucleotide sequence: TGTGCCAGCAGCTTAGGGACAGCTAACTATGGCTACACCTTC. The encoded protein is CASSLGTANYGYTF.

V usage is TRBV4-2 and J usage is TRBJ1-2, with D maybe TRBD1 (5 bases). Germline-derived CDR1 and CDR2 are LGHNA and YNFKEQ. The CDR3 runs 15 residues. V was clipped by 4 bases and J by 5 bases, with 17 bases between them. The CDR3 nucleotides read TGTGCCAGCAGCCCGAGACAGTCCATCGAGTATGGCTACACCTTC. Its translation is CASSPRQSIEYGYTF.

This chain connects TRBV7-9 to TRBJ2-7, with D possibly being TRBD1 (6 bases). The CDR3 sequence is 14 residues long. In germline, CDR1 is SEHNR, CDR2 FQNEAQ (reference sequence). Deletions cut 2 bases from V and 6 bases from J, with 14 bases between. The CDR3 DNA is TGTGCCAGCAGCTTATTACAGGGTCAAGGCGAGCAGTACTTC. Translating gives CASSLLQGQGEQYF. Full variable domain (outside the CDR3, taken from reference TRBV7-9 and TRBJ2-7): DTGVSQNPRHKITKRGQNVTFRCDPISEHNRLYWYRQTLGQGPEFLTYFQNEAQLEKSRLLSDRFSAERPKGSFSTLEIQRTEQGDSAMYLCASSLLQGQGEQYFGPGTRLTVT.

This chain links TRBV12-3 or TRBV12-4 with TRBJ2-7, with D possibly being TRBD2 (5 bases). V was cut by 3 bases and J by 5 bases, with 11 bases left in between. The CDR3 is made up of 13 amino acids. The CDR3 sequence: CASSFRGTHEQYF. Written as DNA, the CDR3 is TGTGCCAGCAGTTTTCGGGGTACCCACGAGCAGTACTTC.

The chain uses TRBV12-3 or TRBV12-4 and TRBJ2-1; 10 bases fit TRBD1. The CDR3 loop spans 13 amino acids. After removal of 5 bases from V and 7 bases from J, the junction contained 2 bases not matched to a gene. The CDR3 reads CASSPDRGNEQFF. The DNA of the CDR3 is TGTGCCAGCAGTCCGGACAGGGGGAATGAGCAGTTCTTC.

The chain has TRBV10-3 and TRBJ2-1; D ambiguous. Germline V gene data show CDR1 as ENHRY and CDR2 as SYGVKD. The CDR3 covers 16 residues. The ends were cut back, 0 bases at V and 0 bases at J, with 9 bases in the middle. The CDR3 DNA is TGTGCCATCAGTGAGTCGTCAGGTCGCTCCTACAATGAGCAGTTCTTC. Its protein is CAISESSGRSYNEQFF.

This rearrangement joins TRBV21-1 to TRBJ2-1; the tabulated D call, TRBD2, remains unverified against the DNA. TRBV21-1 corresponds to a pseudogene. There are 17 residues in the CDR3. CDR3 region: CASSRGLAGRIYNEQFF. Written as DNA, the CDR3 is TGTGCCAGCAGCAGGGGACTAGCGGGAAGGATCTACAATGAGCAGTTCTTC.

For the CDR3, the DNA is TGTGCCAGCAGTTACTCTGCTAGCGGGGGGGGAGATACGCAGTATTTT. Translating it yields CASSYSASGGGDTQYF. V is TRBV6-5 and J is TRBJ2-3; TRBD2 matches 12 bases. Losses at the gene ends were 0 bases for V and 5 bases for J; bases not matched to a gene: 3. Germline V gene sequence: CDR1 MNHEY, CDR2 SVGAGI. This CDR3 region has 16 residues.

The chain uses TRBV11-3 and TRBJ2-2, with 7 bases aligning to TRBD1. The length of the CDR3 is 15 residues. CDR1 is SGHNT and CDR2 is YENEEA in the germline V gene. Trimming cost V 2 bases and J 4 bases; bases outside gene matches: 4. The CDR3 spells CASSLYAGGTGELFF. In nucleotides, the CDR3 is TGTGCCAGCAGCTTATACGCAGGGGGCACCGGGGAGCTGTTTTTT.

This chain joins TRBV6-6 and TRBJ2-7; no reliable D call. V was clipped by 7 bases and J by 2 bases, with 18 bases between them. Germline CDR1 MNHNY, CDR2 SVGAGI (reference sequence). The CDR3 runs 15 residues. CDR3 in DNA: TGTGCCAGCAACCCGGGTCCCAGCCCACCCTACGAGCAGTACTTC. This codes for CASNPGPSPPYEQYF.

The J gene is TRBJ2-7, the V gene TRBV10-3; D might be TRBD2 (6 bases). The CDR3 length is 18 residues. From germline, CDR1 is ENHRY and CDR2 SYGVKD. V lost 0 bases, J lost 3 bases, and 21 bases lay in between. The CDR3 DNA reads TGTGCCATCAGTGAGTCGGAGGGCCAGAGCCCTAAATTCTACGAGCAGTACTTC. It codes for CAISESEGQSPKFYEQYF.

For the CDR3, the DNA is TGCGCCAGCAGCCATAGAGATACCACCGGGGAGCTGTTTTTT. The encoded protein is CASSHRDTTGELFF. The gene calls are TRBV4-3 and TRBJ2-2; D is unresolved. V lost 3 bases to trimming and J lost 4 bases, with 9 bases between them. Looked up from germline, CDR1 is LGHNA and CDR2 is YSLEER. This CDR3 has 14 residues.

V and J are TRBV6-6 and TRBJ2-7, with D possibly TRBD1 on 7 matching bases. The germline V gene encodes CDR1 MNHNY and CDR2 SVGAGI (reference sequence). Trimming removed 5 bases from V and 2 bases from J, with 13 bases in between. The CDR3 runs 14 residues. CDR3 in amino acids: CASSGGDRAYEQYF. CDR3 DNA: TGTGCCAGCAGTGGCGGGGACAGAGCCTACGAGCAGTACTTC.

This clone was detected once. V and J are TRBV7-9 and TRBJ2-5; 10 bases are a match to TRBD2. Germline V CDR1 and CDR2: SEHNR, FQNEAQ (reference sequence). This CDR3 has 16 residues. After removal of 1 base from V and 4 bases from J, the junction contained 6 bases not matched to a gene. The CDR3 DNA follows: TGTGCCAGCAGCTTAGTTGCGCTAGCGGGAGTAGAGACCCAGTACTTC. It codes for CASSLVALAGVETQYF.

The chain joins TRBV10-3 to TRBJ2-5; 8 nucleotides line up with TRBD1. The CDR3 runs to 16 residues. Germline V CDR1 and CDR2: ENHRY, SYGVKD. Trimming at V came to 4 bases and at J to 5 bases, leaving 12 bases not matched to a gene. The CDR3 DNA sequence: TGTGCCATCAGTGTTGTCCCGGGACAGGAGTCGGAGACCCAGTACTTC. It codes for CAISVVPGQESETQYF.

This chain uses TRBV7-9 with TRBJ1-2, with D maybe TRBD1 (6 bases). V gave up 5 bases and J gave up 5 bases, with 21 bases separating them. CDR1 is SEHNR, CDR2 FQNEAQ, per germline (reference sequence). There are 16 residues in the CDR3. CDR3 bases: TGTGCCAGCAGCCGCCCCCCACAGGGAGTGTTATATGGCTACACCTTC. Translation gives CASSRPPQGVLYGYTF.

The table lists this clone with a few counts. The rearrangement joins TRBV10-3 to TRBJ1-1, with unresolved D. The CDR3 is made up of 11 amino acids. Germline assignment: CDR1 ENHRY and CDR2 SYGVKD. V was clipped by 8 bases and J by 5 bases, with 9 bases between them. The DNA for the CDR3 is TGTGCCATCGGTAGCGGAACTGAAGCTTTCTTT. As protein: CAIGSGTEAFF.

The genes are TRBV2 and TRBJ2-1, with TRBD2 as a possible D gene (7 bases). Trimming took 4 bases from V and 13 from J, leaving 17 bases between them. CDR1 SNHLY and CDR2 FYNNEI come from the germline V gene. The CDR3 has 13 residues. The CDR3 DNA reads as TGTGCCAGCAGTGTGGGGCAGAGGGGGGGTCAGTTCTTC. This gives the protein CASSVGQRGGQFF.

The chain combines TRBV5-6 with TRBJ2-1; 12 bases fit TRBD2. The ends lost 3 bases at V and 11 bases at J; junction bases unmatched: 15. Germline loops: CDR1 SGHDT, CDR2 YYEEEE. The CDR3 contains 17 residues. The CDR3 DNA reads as TGTGCCAGCAGCTCCCTCCTAACTAGCGGGGGGACAGTGAAGCAGTTCTTC. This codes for CASSSLLTSGGTVKQFF.

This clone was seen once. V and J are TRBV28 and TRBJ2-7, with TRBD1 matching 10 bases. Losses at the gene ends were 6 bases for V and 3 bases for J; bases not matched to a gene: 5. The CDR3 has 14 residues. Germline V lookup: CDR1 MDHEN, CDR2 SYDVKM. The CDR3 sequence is CASSSGQGSYEQYF. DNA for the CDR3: TGTGCCAGCAGCTCGGGACAGGGGAGCTACGAGCAGTACTTC. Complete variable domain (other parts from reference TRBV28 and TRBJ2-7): DVKVTQSSRYLVKRTGEKVFLECVQDMDHENMFWYRQDPGLGLRLIYFSYDVKMKEKGDIPEGYSVSREKKERFSLILESASTNQTSMYLCASSSGQGSYEQYFGPGTRLTVT.

CDR3 loop: CASSLVTTEQYF. CDR3 coding DNA: TGTGCCAGCAGCTTAGTGACAACAGAGCAGTACTTC. The rearrangement links TRBV7-9 to TRBJ2-7; no clear D gene. Looked up from germline, CDR1 is SEHNR and CDR2 is FQNEAQ (reference sequence). There are 12 residues in the CDR3. Trimming shortened V by 1 base and J by 7 bases, and 8 bases separated the two germline ends.

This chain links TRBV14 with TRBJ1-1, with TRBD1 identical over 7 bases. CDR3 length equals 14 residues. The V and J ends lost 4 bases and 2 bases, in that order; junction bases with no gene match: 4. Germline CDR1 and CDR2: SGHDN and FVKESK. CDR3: CASSLGTDNTEAFF. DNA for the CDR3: TGTGCCAGCAGCCTCGGGACAGACAACACTGAAGCTTTCTTT. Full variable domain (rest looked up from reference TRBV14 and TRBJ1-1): EAGVTQFPSHSVIEKGQTVTLRCDPISGHDNLYWYRRVMGKEIKFLLHFVKESKQDESGMPNNRFLAERTGGTYSTLKVQPAELEDSGVYFCASSLGTDNTEAFFGQGTRLTVV.

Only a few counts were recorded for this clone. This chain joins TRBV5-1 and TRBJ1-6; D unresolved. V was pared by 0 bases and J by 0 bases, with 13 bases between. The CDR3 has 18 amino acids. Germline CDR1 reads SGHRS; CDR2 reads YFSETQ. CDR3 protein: CASSLGWMGSSYNSPLHF. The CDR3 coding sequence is TGCGCCAGCAGCTTGGGATGGATGGGGAGCTCCTATAATTCACCCCTCCACTTT.

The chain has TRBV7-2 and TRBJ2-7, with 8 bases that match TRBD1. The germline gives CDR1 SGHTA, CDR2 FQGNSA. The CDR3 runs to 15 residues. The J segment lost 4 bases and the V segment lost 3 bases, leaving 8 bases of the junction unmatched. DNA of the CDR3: TGTGCCAGCAGCTTCCAGGACAGGGTGGGGTACGAGCAGTACTTC. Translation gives CASSFQDRVGYEQYF.

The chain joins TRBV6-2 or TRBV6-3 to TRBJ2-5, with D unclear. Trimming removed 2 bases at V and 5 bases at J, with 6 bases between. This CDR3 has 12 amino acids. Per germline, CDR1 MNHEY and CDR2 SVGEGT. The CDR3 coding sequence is TGTGCCAGCAGTTACGTAATGGAGACCCAGTACTTC. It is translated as CASSYVMETQYF.